This TCR beta chain was captured by sequencing in a study of human T cells and chemical hapten exposure. This clonotype occurred many times. The V gene lost 1 base and the J gene lost 6 bases, with 7 bases spanning the gap. The CDR3 contains 12 residues. Germline CDR1 and CDR2: SGHAT and FQNNGV. TCRdb recomputed calls from the RACE reads with MiXCR, one row per CDR3 protein. Of tens of thousands of distinct CDR3 sequences in the sample, less than 8% were seen once. Sample time point: patch test 2, 6 weeks after DPC sensitization. Treatment specified: therapeutic diphenylcyclopropenone sensitization with weekly scalp DPC.

The source of this sequence is a woman in her twenties or thirties with alopecia areata. Some clones in this sample may be carry-over from other donors' samples. V gene TRBV11-2 combines with J gene TRBJ2-7, with D perhaps TRBD2 (5 bases). Sequencing used whole blood, obtained in connection with sensitization to the hapten diphenylcyclopropenone (DPC). The CDR3: CASSLAAGEQYF. DNA of the CDR3: TGTGCCAGCAGCTTAGCTGCGGGCGAGCAGTACTTC.